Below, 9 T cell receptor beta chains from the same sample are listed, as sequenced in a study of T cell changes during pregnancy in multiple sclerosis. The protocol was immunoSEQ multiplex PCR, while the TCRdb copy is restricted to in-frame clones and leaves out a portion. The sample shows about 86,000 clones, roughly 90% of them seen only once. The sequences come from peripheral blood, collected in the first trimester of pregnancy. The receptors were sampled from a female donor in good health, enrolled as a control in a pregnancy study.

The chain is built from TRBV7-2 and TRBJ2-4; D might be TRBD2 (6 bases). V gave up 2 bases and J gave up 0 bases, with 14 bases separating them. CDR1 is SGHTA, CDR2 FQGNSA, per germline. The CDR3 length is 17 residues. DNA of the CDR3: TGTGCCAGCAGCTTATTCCGGGGAGGAGTAGCCAAAAACATTCAGTACTTC. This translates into CASSLFRGGVAKNIQYF.

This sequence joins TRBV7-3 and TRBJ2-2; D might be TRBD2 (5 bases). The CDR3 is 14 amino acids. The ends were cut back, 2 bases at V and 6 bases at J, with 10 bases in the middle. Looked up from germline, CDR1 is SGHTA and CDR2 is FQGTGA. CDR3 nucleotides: TGTGCCAGCAGCTTAGGGTCCGGGGCCGGGGAGCTGTTTTTT. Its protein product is CASSLGSGAGELFF.

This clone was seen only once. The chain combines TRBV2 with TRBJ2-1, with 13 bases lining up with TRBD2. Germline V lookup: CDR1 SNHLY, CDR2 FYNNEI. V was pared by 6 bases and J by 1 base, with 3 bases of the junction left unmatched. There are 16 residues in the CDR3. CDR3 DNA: TGTGCCAGCAGGGCGACTAGCGGGGGGTCCTACAATGAGCAGTTCTTC. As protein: CASRATSGGSYNEQFF.

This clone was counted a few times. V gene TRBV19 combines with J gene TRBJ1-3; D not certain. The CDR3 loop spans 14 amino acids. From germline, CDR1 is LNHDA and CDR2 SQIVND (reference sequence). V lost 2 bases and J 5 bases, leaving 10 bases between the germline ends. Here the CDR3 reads CASSISGNRNTIYF. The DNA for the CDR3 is TGTGCCAGTAGTATAAGTGGCAATCGAAACACCATATATTTT. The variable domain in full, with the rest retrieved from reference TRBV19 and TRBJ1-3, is DGGITQSPKYLFRKEGQNVTLSCEQNLNHDAMYWYRQDPGQGLRLIYYSQIVNDFQKGDIAEGYSVSREKKESFPLTVTSAQKNPTAFYLCASSISGNRNTIYFGEGSWLTVV.

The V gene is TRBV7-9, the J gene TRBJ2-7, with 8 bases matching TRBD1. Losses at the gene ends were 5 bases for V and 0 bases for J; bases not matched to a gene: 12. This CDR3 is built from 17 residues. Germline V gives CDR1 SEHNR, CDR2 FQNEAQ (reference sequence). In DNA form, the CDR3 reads TGTGCCAGCAGCCCAAGAGGGGCAGGGGGCGACTCCTACGAGCAGTACTTC. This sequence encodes CASSPRGAGGDSYEQYF.

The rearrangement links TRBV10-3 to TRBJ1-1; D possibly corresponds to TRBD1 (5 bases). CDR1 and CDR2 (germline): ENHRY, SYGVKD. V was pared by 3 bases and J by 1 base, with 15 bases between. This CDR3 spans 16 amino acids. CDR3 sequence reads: CAISDSPGLPNTEAFF. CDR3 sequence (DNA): TGTGCCATCAGTGACTCGCCGGGACTCCCGAACACTGAAGCTTTCTTT.

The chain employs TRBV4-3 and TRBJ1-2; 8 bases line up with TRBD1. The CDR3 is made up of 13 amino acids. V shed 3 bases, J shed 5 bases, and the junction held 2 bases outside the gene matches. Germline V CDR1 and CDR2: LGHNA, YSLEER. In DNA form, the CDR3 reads TGCGCCAGCAGCCATGGACAGGGTTATGGCTACACCTTC. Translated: CASSHGQGYGYTF.

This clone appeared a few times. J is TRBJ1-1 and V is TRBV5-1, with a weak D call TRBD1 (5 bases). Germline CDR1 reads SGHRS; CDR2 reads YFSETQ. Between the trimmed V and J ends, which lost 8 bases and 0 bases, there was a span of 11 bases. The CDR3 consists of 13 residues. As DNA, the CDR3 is TGCGCCAGTTCCGGGGGGATGAACACTGAAGCTTTCTTT. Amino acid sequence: CASSGGMNTEAFF. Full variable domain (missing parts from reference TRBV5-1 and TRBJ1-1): KAGVTQTPRYLIKTRGQQVTLSCSPISGHRSVSWYQQTPGQGLQFLFEYFSETQRNKGNFPGRFSGRQFSNSRSEMNVSTLELGDSALYLCASSGGMNTEAFFGQGTRLTVV.

The CDR3 coding sequence is TGTGCCAGCAGTCGAAACGAGGGAAACACCATATATTTT. Encoded protein: CASSRNEGNTIYF. The chain uses TRBV7-2 and TRBJ1-3; D unclear. This CDR3 region has 13 residues. Per germline, CDR1 SGHTA and CDR2 FQGNSA. V was shortened by 6 bases and J by 4 bases, with 10 bases between the two germline ends.